Below, 25 T cell receptor beta chains from the same sample are listed, as sequenced in a study of CD8 T cells in Susac syndrome. RNA totalling about 0.5 to 1 ug underwent reverse transcription with random hexamers. MiXCR, run by TCRdb on the immunoSEQ multiplex PCR reads, gives a single entry per CDR3 protein. The sample has about 80,000 distinct CDR3 sequences, 94% seen once. The sample comprised CD8+ T cells from PBMCs. These receptors were obtained from a human donor with Susac syndrome.

The chain employs TRBV7-9 and TRBJ2-2; 9 nucleotides agree with TRBD1. CDR3 length equals 18 residues. Germline assignment: CDR1 SEHNR and CDR2 FQNEAQ (reference sequence). The J segment lost 6 bases and the V segment lost 8 bases, leaving 19 bases of the junction unmatched. CDR3 amino acids: CASLGDRAKGRTAGELFF. In DNA, the CDR3 is TGTGCCAGCCTGGGGGACAGGGCGAAAGGGCGAACCGCCGGGGAGCTGTTTTTT.

Concerning this clonotype itself: As the CDR3 is not closed by the conserved phenylalanine or tryptophan, this likely results from a read error. The DNA is omitted, as the CDR3 cannot be located on it reliably, and the CDR3 follows TCRdb's listing. This sequence joins TRBV4-3 and TRBJ2-4; TRBD1, the table's D call, lacks a check against the DNA. The CDR3 has 17 residues if both end residues are counted. Germline loops: CDR1 LGHNA, CDR2 YSLEER. CDR3 residues: CASSQPGTGYPIIRTSV.

This chain uses TRBV7-9 with TRBJ2-7; 8 nucleotides align to TRBD1. V lost 5 bases and J lost 10; bases outside the gene matches: 16. The CDR3 spans 15 residues. Germline V gene sequence: CDR1 SEHNR, CDR2 FQNEAQ (reference sequence). Here the CDR3 DNA reads TGTGCCAGCAGCCTACCGGGACAGGACCTAGGTCCCCAGTACTTC. It translates to CASSLPGQDLGPQYF.

The chain has TRBV28 and TRBJ2-5; D uncertain. Per the germline V gene, CDR1 is MDHEN and CDR2 is SYDVKM. The CDR3 length is 16 residues. Trimming stripped 4 bases from V and 1 base from J, with 16 bases between. In nucleotides, the CDR3 is TGTGCCAGCAGTTCGAACCCCCTCGTAGGCCAAGAGACCCAGTACTTC. Its protein product is CASSSNPLVGQETQYF.

The gene calls are TRBV30 and TRBJ2-7; D gene uncertain. Looked up from germline, CDR1 is GTSNPN and CDR2 is SVGIG (reference sequence). The CDR3 extends over 15 amino acids. V shed 4 bases and J shed 0 bases, with 16 bases lying between them. As DNA, the CDR3 is TGTGCCTGGACTCGCGTAAGGCAGGACTCCTACGAGCAGTACTTC. Protein: CAWTRVRQDSYEQYF.

This clonotype was picked up one time. V is TRBV28 and J is TRBJ1-3; D is undetermined. V was cut by 3 bases and J by 8 bases, with 17 bases left in between. Germline V CDR1 and CDR2: MDHEN, SYDVKM. The CDR3 extends over 15 amino acids. The CDR3 coding sequence is TGTGCCAGCAGTTTCGCGTGGAACTCGAAGGACACCATATATTTT. This gives the protein CASSFAWNSKDTIYF.

Here the CDR3 reads CASAPGQVTDTQYF. CDR3 bases: TGTGCCAGTGCACCGGGACAGGTCACAGATACGCAGTATTTT. The chain couples TRBV28 to TRBJ2-3; 8 bases map to TRBD1. This CDR3 is built from 14 residues. Germline V gene data show CDR1 as MDHEN and CDR2 as SYDVKM. After removal of 9 bases from V and 2 bases from J, the junction contained 7 bases not matched to a gene.

This chain joins TRBV18 and TRBJ1-3; D gene unclear. The CDR3 runs 13 residues. Per the germline V gene, CDR1 is KGHSH and CDR2 is LQKENI. The V end was cut by 0 bases, the J end by 2 bases, with 2 bases between. The CDR3: CASSPPTGNTIYF. CDR3 sequence (DNA): TGTGCCAGCTCACCACCCACTGGAAACACCATATATTTT.

This clonotype was detected a few times. The chain combines TRBV7-8 with TRBJ2-2; D is undetermined. Trimming pared 3 bases from V and 7 bases from J, leaving 3 bases between. The length of the CDR3 is 11 residues. Germline-derived CDR1 and CDR2 are SGHVS and FQNEAQ. CDR3 sequence: CASSFVGELFF. The CDR3 DNA reads TGTGCCAGCAGCTTTGTCGGGGAGCTGTTTTTT.

The genes are TRBV9 and TRBJ1-1; a weak D match, TRBD1 (6 bases). With 5 bases removed from V and 1 base from J, the gap between germline ends came to 12 bases. This CDR3 comprises 14 residues. Per germline, CDR1 SGDLS and CDR2 YYNGEE. CDR3 sequence (DNA): TGTGCCAGCAGTCGGACAGTATCGAACACTGAAGCTTTCTTT. This sequence encodes CASSRTVSNTEAFF.

The genes are TRBV7-9 and TRBJ2-3; TRBD2 agrees at 10 bases. V lost 5 bases to trimming and J lost 2 bases; unmatched junction nucleotides: 7. The V gene's germline CDR1 is SEHNR and CDR2 FQNEAQ (reference sequence). The CDR3 extends over 16 amino acids. The CDR3 reads CASSAGLAEITDTQYF. The CDR3 region has the DNA TGTGCCAGCAGCGCCGGACTAGCGGAGATCACAGATACGCAGTATTTT. The full variable domain, its missing parts supplied by reference TRBV7-9 and TRBJ2-3, is DTGVSQNPRHKITKRGQNVTFRCDPISEHNRLYWYRQTLGQGPEFLTYFQNEAQLEKSRLLSDRFSAERPKGSFSTLEIQRTEQGDSAMYLCASSAGLAEITDTQYFGPGTRLTVL.

V and J are TRBV7-9 and TRBJ2-3; D uncertain. The CDR3 loop spans 12 amino acids. The germline V gene encodes CDR1 SEHNR and CDR2 FQNEAQ (reference sequence). Trimming pared 5 bases from V and 6 bases from J, leaving 9 bases between. Here the CDR3 DNA reads TGTGCCAGCAGCGTAACGTGGGATACGCAGTATTTT. Translation gives CASSVTWDTQYF.

This chain links TRBV6-5 with TRBJ2-7; 12 bases map to TRBD1. Looked up from germline, CDR1 is MNHEY and CDR2 is SVGAGI. The CDR3 consists of 15 residues. Trimming at V came to 6 bases and at J to 6 bases, leaving 9 bases not matched to a gene. As DNA, the CDR3 is TGTGCCAGCAGGGATCCGGGACAGGGGGCGGTCGAGCAGTACTTC. Protein: CASRDPGQGAVEQYF.

The chain couples TRBV30 to TRBJ2-1, with D perhaps TRBD2 (6 bases). This CDR3 spans 13 amino acids. Germline V gene sequence: CDR1 GTSNPN, CDR2 SVGIG (reference sequence). Trimming took 1 base from V and 7 from J, leaving 11 bases between them. CDR3 sequence reads: CAWSAGGRNEQFF. The CDR3 nucleotides are TGTGCCTGGAGTGCCGGAGGGCGTAATGAGCAGTTCTTC.

The V gene is TRBV15, the J gene TRBJ2-7; no reliable D call. Trimming left V 5 bases short and J 5 bases short, with 13 bases between. Germline CDR1 reads LNHNV; CDR2 reads YYDKDF (reference sequence). CDR3 length equals 13 residues. CDR3: CATSELAIHEQYF. For the CDR3, the DNA is TGTGCCACCAGCGAGCTGGCTATCCACGAGCAGTACTTC.

V is TRBV15 and J is TRBJ2-1; D gene uncertain. CDR1 and CDR2 (germline): LNHNV, YYDKDF (reference sequence). CDR3 size: 15 residues. The germline V and J ends were trimmed by 0 bases and 8 bases, with 14 bases remaining between them. This CDR3 reads CATSRESGDFYEQFF. CDR3 sequence (DNA): TGTGCCACCAGCAGAGAATCCGGCGATTTCTATGAGCAGTTCTTC.

This chain uses TRBV24-1 with TRBJ2-3; 10 nucleotides line up with TRBD1. The CDR3 totals 15 residues. V dropped 5 bases and J dropped 2; count of bases not matched to a gene: 3. Germline CDR1 KGHDR, CDR2 SFDVKD. CDR3 in amino acids: CATSGTGGSTDTQYF. CDR3 DNA: TGTGCCACCAGTGGGACAGGGGGATCCACAGATACGCAGTATTTT.

V is TRBV29-1 and J is TRBJ2-3; 11 bases are a match to TRBD1. This CDR3 region has 19 residues. V was pared by 2 bases and J by 4 bases, with 17 bases of the junction left unmatched. CDR1 SQVTM and CDR2 ANQGSEA come from the germline V gene. This chain's CDR3 is CSVESQPPDRGRYADTQYF. CDR3 in DNA: TGCAGCGTTGAATCTCAGCCCCCGGACAGGGGGCGGTACGCAGATACGCAGTATTTT.

The rearrangement joins TRBV4-2 to TRBJ1-4; D is unclear. CDR1 is LGHNA and CDR2 is YNFKEQ in the germline V gene. The CDR3 contains 16 residues. V was trimmed by 4 bases and J by 1 base, leaving 13 bases between them. The DNA for the CDR3 is TGTGCCAGCAGCCGTAGATCCTCGGAAACTAATGAAAAACTGTTTTTT. The encoded protein is CASSRRSSETNEKLFF.

The chain has TRBV27 and TRBJ2-1; TRBD1 aligns across 8 bases. V lost 7 bases to trimming and J lost 4 bases; unmatched junction nucleotides: 6. The germline V gene encodes CDR1 MNHEY and CDR2 SMNVEV (reference sequence). The CDR3 spans 14 residues. CDR3 bases: TGTGCCAGCATTAACGGACAGGGATACAATGAGCAGTTCTTC. This gives the protein CASINGQGYNEQFF.

V is TRBV4-3 and J is TRBJ1-3, with D perhaps TRBD1 (5 bases). With 0 bases removed from V and 4 bases from J, the gap between germline ends came to 10 bases. CDR3 length: 15 amino acids. The germline V gene has CDR1 LGHNA and CDR2 YSLEER. The CDR3 DNA sequence: TGCGCCAGCAGCCAAGATAACGGACAAGGAAACACCATATATTTT. It yields the protein CASSQDNGQGNTIYF.

The gene calls are TRBV30 and TRBJ1-1; D ambiguous. The CDR3 sequence is 15 residues long. V was trimmed by 1 base and J by 3 bases, leaving 15 bases between them. CDR1 is GTSNPN, CDR2 SVGIG, per germline (reference sequence). The DNA of the CDR3 is TGTGCCTGGAGTGGGTTGAGGATGAGTTACACTGAAGCTTTCTTT. It translates to CAWSGLRMSYTEAFF.

The V gene is TRBV6-1, the J gene TRBJ1-6, with 8 nucleotides matching TRBD1. This CDR3 has 16 amino acids. CDR1 is MNHNS and CDR2 is SASEGT in the germline V gene. V dropped 6 bases and J dropped 5; count of bases not matched to a gene: 9. The CDR3 sequence: CASRQLGTGDNSPLHF. In nucleotides, the CDR3 is TGTGCCAGCAGACAACTAGGGACAGGAGATAATTCACCCCTCCACTTT.

This clonotype was seen once. V usage is TRBV5-6 and J usage is TRBJ2-6; a possible D gene is TRBD1 (5 bases). Germline values: CDR1 SGHDT, CDR2 YYEEEE. This CDR3 comprises 17 residues. The ends were cut back, 2 bases at V and 3 bases at J, with 15 bases in the middle. The CDR3 protein is CASSFPQGLGGANVLTF. CDR3 nucleotides: TGTGCCAGCAGCTTCCCGCAGGGATTGGGTGGGGCCAACGTCCTGACTTTC.

This chain links TRBV29-1 with TRBJ2-7, with D hard to call. The CDR3 contains 15 residues. Trimming took off 1 base at V and 0 bases at J, with 13 bases between the two ends. From germline, CDR1 is SQVTM and CDR2 ANQGSEA. The CDR3 is CSVEAFMNSSYEQYF. The CDR3 nucleotides read TGCAGCGTTGAAGCCTTCATGAATAGCTCCTACGAGCAGTACTTC.